These 24 T cell receptor beta chains originate from one sample sequenced in a study of radiotherapy plus CTLA-4 blockade in lung cancer. The method was immunoSEQ multiplex PCR; TCRdb's version includes in-frame clones alone and lacks a portion of them. The top ten clones hold roughly 3.1% of a sample with some 110,000 clones, about 80% of them seen once. Sample: peripheral blood, taken from a patient treated with radiotherapy plus ipilimumab. These TCRs come from a human donor with non-small cell lung cancer that progressed on radiotherapy plus ipilimumab. Some clones in this sample may be carry-over from other donors' samples.

This chain's CDR3 is CASSLYRGDEQYF. The DNA for the CDR3 is TGCGCCAGCAGCCTCTACAGGGGCGACGAGCAGTACTTC. The chain uses TRBV5-1 and TRBJ2-7; TRBD1 aligns across 7 bases. The CDR3 runs 13 residues. V gave up 4 bases and J gave up 5 bases; unmatched junction bases: 6. Germline values: CDR1 SGHRS, CDR2 YFSETQ.

CDR3 DNA: TGTGCCAGCAGCTTAGAGTCTTGGAGCTCCTACAATGAGCAGTTCTTC. Its protein is CASSLESWSSYNEQFF. This chain joins TRBV11-2 and TRBJ2-1; D uncertain. This CDR3 has 16 residues. Trimming removed 0 bases from V and 0 bases from J, with 9 bases in between. Germline V gene data show CDR1 as SGHAT and CDR2 as FQNNGV.

The chain combines TRBV4-3 with TRBJ1-2; the match to TRBD1 covers 8 bases. CDR3 length: 16 amino acids. Trimming took 1 base from V and 1 from J; bases not matched to a gene: 5. Per germline, CDR1 LGHNA and CDR2 YSLEER. The CDR3 region has the DNA TGCGCCAGCAGCCAAGGTCTAACAGGGGGTAACTATGGCTACACCTTC. Translation: CASSQGLTGGNYGYTF.

The rearrangement links TRBV6-1 to TRBJ2-2, with D perhaps TRBD1 (5 bases). This CDR3 contains 15 residues. Germline CDR1 reads MNHNS; CDR2 reads SASEGT. The V end lost 4 bases, the J end lost 2 bases, and 11 bases lay between the germline ends. The CDR3 here is CASSGIGANTGELFF. The CDR3, as DNA: TGTGCCAGCAGTGGAATAGGGGCTAACACCGGGGAGCTGTTTTTT.

V gene TRBV5-6 combines with J gene TRBJ1-5; D uncertain. The CDR3 sequence is 17 residues long. Germline assignment: CDR1 SGHDT and CDR2 YYEEEE. Trimming shortened V by 4 bases and J by 0 bases, and 17 bases separated the two germline ends. CDR3 bases: TGTGCCAGCAGCGCGACTACGAGAGGATATAGCAATCAGCCCCAGCATTTT. This translates into CASSATTRGYSNQPQHF. Drawing the rest from reference TRBV5-6 and TRBJ1-5, the complete variable domain is DAGVTQSPTHLIKTRGQQVTLRCSPKSGHDTVSWYQQALGQGPQFIFQYYEEEERQRGNFPDRFSGHQFPNYSSELNVNALLLGDSALYLCASSATTRGYSNQPQHFGDGTRLSIL.

The chain is built from TRBV5-4 and TRBJ1-2; D is possibly TRBD1 (6 bases). CDR1 SGHNT and CDR2 YYREEE come from the germline V gene (reference sequence). The CDR3 spans 15 residues. The V and J ends lost 4 bases and 5 bases respectively, with 18 bases between them. CDR3 region: CASSNPTGFQYGYTF. In DNA, the CDR3 is TGTGCCAGCAGCAACCCGACAGGTTTTCAATATGGCTACACCTTC. Supplemented by reference TRBV5-4 and TRBJ1-2, the full variable domain reads ETGVTQSPTHLIKTRGQQVTLRCSSQSGHNTVSWYQQALGQGPQFIFQYYREEENGRGNFPPRFSGLQFPNYSSELNVNALELDDSALYLCASSNPTGFQYGYTFGSGTRLTVV.

This clone was seen more than once but under ten times. The chain combines TRBV11-3 with TRBJ1-1; D is undetermined. V dropped 2 bases and J dropped 1 base, with 5 bases sitting between them. CDR3 length: 13 residues. CDR1 is SGHNT and CDR2 is YENEEA in the germline V gene. For the CDR3, the DNA is TGTGCCAGCAGCTTACAATCGAACACTGAAGCTTTCTTT. Its translation: CASSLQSNTEAFF.

This clone was observed a few times. The chain links TRBV4-1 to TRBJ1-5; D uncertain. The germline V gene has CDR1 MGHRA and CDR2 YSYEKL. The germline V and J ends were trimmed by 5 bases and 0 bases, with 17 bases remaining between them. The CDR3 runs to 17 residues. CDR3 bases: TGCGCCAGCAGCGAAAGAGCCTACATCATTAGCAATCAGCCCCAGCATTTT. Translating gives CASSERAYIISNQPQHF.

The rearrangement joins TRBV10-2 to TRBJ2-5; 9 nucleotides align to TRBD2. CDR3 length equals 14 residues. J lost 7 bases, V lost 8 bases, and 11 bases had no gene match. CDR1 is WSHSY, CDR2 SAAADI, per germline. This chain's CDR3 is CASGGGGASGTQYF. The CDR3 nucleotides read TGCGCCAGCGGGGGCGGGGGGGCCTCGGGGACCCAGTACTTC.

The CDR3 is CASSPGQGVSYEQYF. The CDR3 region has the DNA TGTGCCAGCAGCCCGGGACAGGGGGTTTCCTACGAGCAGTACTTC. V usage is TRBV7-3 and J usage is TRBJ2-5; 11 bases line up with TRBD1. The assigned J gene may be wrong: the sequence end matches TRBJ2-7 better. The CDR3 has 15 residues. Germline-derived CDR1 and CDR2 are SGHTA and FQGTGA.

The chain has TRBV6-5 and TRBJ1-5, with a tentative D call TRBD1 (5 bases). V lost 1 base, J lost 6 bases, and 16 bases lay in between. The CDR3 runs 16 residues. Germline V gene data show CDR1 as MNHEY and CDR2 as SVGAGI. Written as DNA, the CDR3 is TGTGCCAGCAGTTACTGGCCCAGGGCATCAAGTCAGCCCCAGCATTTT. Encoded protein: CASSYWPRASSQPQHF.

This clone was found once. DNA of the CDR3: TGTGCCAGCAGGCGGGAGGGTTCCTGGGGCCAGCAGTACTTC. This codes for CASRREGSWGQQYF. V gene TRBV6-5 combines with J gene TRBJ2-7; 9 nucleotides align to TRBD2. This CDR3 is 14 amino acids long. Trimming at V came to 6 bases and at J to 8 bases, leaving 11 bases not matched to a gene. Per germline, CDR1 MNHEY and CDR2 SVGAGI.

The sample holds one count of this clone. V is TRBV6-5 and J is TRBJ1-5; the D gene is possibly TRBD1 (6 bases). Per germline, CDR1 MNHEY and CDR2 SVGAGI. The CDR3 loop spans 15 amino acids. Trimming removed 5 bases from V and 3 bases from J, with 14 bases in between. This CDR3 reads CASSRNRVPNQPQHF. Here the CDR3 DNA reads TGTGCCAGCAGTCGCAACAGGGTTCCCAATCAGCCCCAGCATTTT.

This rearrangement joins TRBV19 to TRBJ1-2; no clear D gene. The CDR3 is 14 amino acids. V was cut by 7 bases and J by 4 bases, with 16 bases left in between. Germline values: CDR1 LNHDA, CDR2 SQIVND (reference sequence). CDR3 region: CASNVVPGAYGYTF. CDR3 coding DNA: TGTGCCAGTAACGTCGTTCCGGGCGCCTATGGCTACACCTTC. The full variable domain, its missing parts supplied by reference TRBV19 and TRBJ1-2, is DGGITQSPKYLFRKEGQNVTLSCEQNLNHDAMYWYRQDPGQGLRLIYYSQIVNDFQKGDIAEGYSVSREKKESFPLTVTSAQKNPTAFYLCASNVVPGAYGYTFGSGTRLTVV.

The rearrangement uses TRBV14 and TRBJ2-3, with D maybe TRBD2 (6 bases). Germline V gene data show CDR1 as SGHDN and CDR2 as FVKESK. V dropped 6 bases and J dropped 2 bases, with 12 bases sitting between them. The length of the CDR3 is 14 residues. The CDR3 region has the DNA TGTGCCAGCAGGCATAGCGGCTCCACAGATACGCAGTATTTT. Encoded protein: CASRHSGSTDTQYF.

The CDR3 coding sequence is TGCAGCGTTCCAGGACAGGGGTCTTTCGGGGCCAACGTCCTGACTTTC. It is translated as CSVPGQGSFGANVLTF. The V and J genes are TRBV29-1 and TRBJ2-6; 9 nucleotides line up with TRBD1. The CDR3 spans 16 residues. Per the germline V gene, CDR1 is SQVTM and CDR2 is ANQGSEA. V was clipped by 5 bases and J by 4 bases; unmatched bases: 9.

The chain uses TRBV7-6 and TRBJ2-5; 10 nucleotides agree with TRBD1. There are 17 residues in the CDR3. Germline CDR1 and CDR2: SGHVS and FNYEAQ. V dropped 5 bases and J dropped 4; count of bases not matched to a gene: 13. The CDR3 here is CASSTDRGASFRETQYF. CDR3 DNA sequence: TGTGCCAGCAGCACGGACAGGGGGGCCTCTTTTCGAGAGACCCAGTACTTC.

This clone was observed a handful of times. In DNA, the CDR3 is TGTGCCAGCTCTGGGGGACAGGGGCTGCACGAGCAGTACTTC. Its translation: CASSGGQGLHEQYF. The chain uses TRBV18 and TRBJ2-7, with 10 bases matching TRBD1. From germline, CDR1 is KGHSH and CDR2 LQKENI. The ends lost 6 bases at V and 5 bases at J; junction bases unmatched: 7. This CDR3 contains 14 residues.

This CDR3 is CATQTGGNPYNEQFF. CDR3 bases: TGTGCCACGCAGACAGGGGGCAATCCCTACAATGAGCAGTTCTTC. The J gene is TRBJ2-1, the V gene TRBV2, with 10 bases fitting TRBD1. The CDR3 is 15 amino acids. V was clipped by 10 bases and J by 2 bases; unmatched bases: 8. The germline V gene encodes CDR1 SNHLY and CDR2 FYNNEI.

V gene TRBV5-6 combines with J gene TRBJ2-1, with 7 bases fitting TRBD1. Trimming cost V 3 bases and J 4 bases; bases outside gene matches: 7. Per germline, CDR1 SGHDT and CDR2 YYEEEE. The length of the CDR3 is 15 residues. The CDR3 bases are TGTGCCAGCAGCTCGACAGGGTCCATTTACAATGAGCAGTTCTTC. Translation gives CASSSTGSIYNEQFF.

V is TRBV10-3 and J is TRBJ1-4; possibly TRBD1 for D (5 bases). This CDR3 has 15 residues. Per germline, CDR1 ENHRY and CDR2 SYGVKD. V lost 3 bases to trimming and J lost 6 bases, with 14 bases between them. The CDR3 loop is CAISDTGTRDEKLFF. CDR3 bases: TGTGCCATCAGTGACACCGGGACCAGGGATGAAAAACTGTTTTTT.

CDR3 loop: CASSSHSGGADTQYF. CDR3 sequence (DNA): TGTGCCAGCAGCTCTCATAGCGGGGGGGCAGATACGCAGTATTTT. This rearrangement joins TRBV7-2 to TRBJ2-3; 11 positions match TRBD2. V gave up 4 bases and J gave up 4 bases; unmatched junction bases: 4. Per the germline V gene, CDR1 is SGHTA and CDR2 is FQGNSA. The CDR3 has 15 amino acids.

The chain recombines TRBV13 with TRBJ2-3; TRBD2 agrees at 7 bases. CDR1 and CDR2 (germline): PRHDT, FYEKMQ (reference sequence). The CDR3 extends over 15 amino acids. Unmatched junction bases numbered 4, after V lost 2 bases and J lost 2 bases. The chain's CDR3 is CASSLSSGSTDTQYF. Written as DNA, the CDR3 is TGTGCCAGCAGCTTATCTAGCGGATCCACAGATACGCAGTATTTT.

This clone was seen a single time. The J gene is TRBJ2-5, the V gene TRBV5-6, with D maybe TRBD1 (5 bases). The germline gives CDR1 SGHDT, CDR2 YYEEEE. The V gene lost 2 bases and the J gene lost 3 bases, with 8 bases spanning the gap. The length of the CDR3 is 13 residues. CDR3 sequence reads: CASSLGREETQYF. The CDR3 region has the DNA TGTGCCAGCAGCTTAGGCAGGGAAGAGACCCAGTACTTC.